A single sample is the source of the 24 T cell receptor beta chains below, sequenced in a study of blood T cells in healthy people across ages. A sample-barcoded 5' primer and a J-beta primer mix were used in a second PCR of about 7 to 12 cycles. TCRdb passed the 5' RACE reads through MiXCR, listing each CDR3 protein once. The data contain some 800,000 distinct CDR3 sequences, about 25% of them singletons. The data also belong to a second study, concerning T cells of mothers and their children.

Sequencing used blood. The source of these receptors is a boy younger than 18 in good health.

CDR3 DNA sequence: TGTGCCAGCAGTTTATGGACCGCAGGTCAGCCCCAGCATTTT. Protein: CASSLWTAGQPQHF. The chain carries TRBV28 and TRBJ1-5; no definite D call. Trimming stripped 0 bases from V and 6 bases from J, with 9 bases between. The germline CDR1 and CDR2 sequences are MDHEN and SYDVKM. The CDR3 spans 14 residues.

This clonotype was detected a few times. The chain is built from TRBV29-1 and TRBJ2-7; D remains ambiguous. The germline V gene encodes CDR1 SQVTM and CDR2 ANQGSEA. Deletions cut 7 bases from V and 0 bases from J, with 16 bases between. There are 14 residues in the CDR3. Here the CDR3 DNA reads TGCAGCGCCCGGTCCAAGGGTAGCTCCTACGAGCAGTACTTC. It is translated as CSARSKGSSYEQYF.

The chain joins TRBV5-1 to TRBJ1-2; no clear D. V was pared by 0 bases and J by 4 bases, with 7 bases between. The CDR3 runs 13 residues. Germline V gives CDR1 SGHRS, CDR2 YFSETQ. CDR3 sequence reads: CASSLVDRYGYTF. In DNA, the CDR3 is TGCGCCAGCAGCTTGGTCGACCGCTATGGCTACACCTTC.

The CDR3 loop is CSARDATGGRETQYF. The CDR3 nucleotides are TGCAGTGCTAGAGATGCAACTGGGGGGCGAGAGACCCAGTACTTC. The chain employs TRBV20-1 and TRBJ2-5; either TRBD1 or TRBD2 may fit D (6 bases each). The V gene lost 0 bases and the J gene lost 4 bases, with 15 bases spanning the gap. Germline lookup yields CDR1 DFQATT and CDR2 SNEGSKA (reference sequence). The CDR3 is 15 residues long.

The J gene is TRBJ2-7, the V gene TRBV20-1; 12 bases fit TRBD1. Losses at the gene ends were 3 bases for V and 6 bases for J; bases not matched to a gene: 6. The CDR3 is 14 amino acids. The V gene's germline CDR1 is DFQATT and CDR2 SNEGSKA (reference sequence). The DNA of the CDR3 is TGCAGTGCTAGCTCGGGACAGGGGGCGCGCGAGCAGTACTTC. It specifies CSASSGQGAREQYF.

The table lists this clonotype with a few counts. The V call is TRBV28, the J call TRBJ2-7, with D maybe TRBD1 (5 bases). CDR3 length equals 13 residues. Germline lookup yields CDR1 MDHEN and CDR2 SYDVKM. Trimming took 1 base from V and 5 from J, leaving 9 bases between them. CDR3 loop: CASSLFRVHEQYF. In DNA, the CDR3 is TGTGCCAGCAGTTTATTCAGGGTCCACGAGCAGTACTTC.

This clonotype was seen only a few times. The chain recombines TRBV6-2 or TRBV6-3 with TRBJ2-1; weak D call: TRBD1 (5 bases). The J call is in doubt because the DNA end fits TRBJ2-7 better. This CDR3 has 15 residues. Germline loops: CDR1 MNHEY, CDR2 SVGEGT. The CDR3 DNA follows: TGTGCCAGCAGTTACCGCCAGGGTAGGGTTTACGAGCAGTACTTC. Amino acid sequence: CASSYRQGRVYEQYF.

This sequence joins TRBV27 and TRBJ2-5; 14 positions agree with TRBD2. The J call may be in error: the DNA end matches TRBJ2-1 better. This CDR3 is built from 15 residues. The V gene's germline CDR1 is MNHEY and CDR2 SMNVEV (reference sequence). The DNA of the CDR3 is TGTGCCAGCAGTTGGACTAGCGGGGGGCATTGGGAGCAGTTCTTC. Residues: CASSWTSGGHWEQFF.

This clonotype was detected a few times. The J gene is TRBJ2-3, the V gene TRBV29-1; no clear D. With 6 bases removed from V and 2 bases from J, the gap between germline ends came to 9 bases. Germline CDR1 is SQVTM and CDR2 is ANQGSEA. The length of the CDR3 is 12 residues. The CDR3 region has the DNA TGCAGCGTGATCCGGGCCACAGATACGCAGTATTTT. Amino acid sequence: CSVIRATDTQYF.

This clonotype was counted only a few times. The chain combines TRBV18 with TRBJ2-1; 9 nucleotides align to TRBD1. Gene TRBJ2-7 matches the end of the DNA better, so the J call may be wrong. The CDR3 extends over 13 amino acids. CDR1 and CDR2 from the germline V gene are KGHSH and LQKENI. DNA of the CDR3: TGTGCCAGCTCAGTGACAGGGGGGGACGAGCAGTACTTC. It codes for CASSVTGGDEQYF.

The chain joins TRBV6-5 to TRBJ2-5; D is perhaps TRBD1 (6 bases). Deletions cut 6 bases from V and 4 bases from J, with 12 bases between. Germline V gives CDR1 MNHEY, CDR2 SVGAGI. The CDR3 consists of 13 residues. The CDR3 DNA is TGTGCCAGCAGACAGGGATGGGGAGAGACCCAGTACTTC. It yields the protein CASRQGWGETQYF.

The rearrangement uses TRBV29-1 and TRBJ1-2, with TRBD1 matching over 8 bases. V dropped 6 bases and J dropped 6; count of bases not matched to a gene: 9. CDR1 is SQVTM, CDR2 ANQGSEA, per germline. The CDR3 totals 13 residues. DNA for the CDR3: TGCAGCGTCAGGGCGTTGACAGGGGATGGCTACACCTTC. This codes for CSVRALTGDGYTF.

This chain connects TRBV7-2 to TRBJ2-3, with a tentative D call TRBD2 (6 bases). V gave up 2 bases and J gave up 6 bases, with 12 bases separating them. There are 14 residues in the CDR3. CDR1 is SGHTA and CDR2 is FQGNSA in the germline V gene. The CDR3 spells CASSLMEGVDTQYF. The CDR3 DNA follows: TGTGCCAGCAGCTTAATGGAGGGTGTTGATACGCAGTATTTT.

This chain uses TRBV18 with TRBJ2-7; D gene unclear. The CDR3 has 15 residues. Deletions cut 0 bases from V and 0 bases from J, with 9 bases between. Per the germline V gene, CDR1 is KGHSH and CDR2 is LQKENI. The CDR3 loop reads CASSPPGIRSYEQYF. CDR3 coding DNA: TGTGCCAGCTCACCACCGGGGATACGCTCCTACGAGCAGTACTTC.

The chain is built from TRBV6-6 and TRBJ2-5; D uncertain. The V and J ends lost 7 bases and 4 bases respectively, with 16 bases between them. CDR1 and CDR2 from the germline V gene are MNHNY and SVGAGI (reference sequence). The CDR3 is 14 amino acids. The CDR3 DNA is TGTGCCAGCAACACAGCAGTTACCATAGAGACCCAGTACTTC. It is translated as CASNTAVTIETQYF.

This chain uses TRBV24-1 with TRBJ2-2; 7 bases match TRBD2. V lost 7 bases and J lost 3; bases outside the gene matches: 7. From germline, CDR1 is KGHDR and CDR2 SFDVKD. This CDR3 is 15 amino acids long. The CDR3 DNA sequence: TGTGCCACCAGGGGAGGGGCAGGAGACACCGGGGAGCTGTTTTTT. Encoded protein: CATRGGAGDTGELFF.

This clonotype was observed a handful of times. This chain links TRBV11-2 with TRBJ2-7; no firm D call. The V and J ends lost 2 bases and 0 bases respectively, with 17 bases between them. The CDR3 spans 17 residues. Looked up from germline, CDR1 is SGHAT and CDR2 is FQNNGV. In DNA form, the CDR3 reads TGTGCCAGCAGCTTACGTGGGGTTCTCATGTCCTCCTACGAGCAGTACTTC. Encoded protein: CASSLRGVLMSSYEQYF. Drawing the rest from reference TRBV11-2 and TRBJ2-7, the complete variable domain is EAGVAQSPRYKIIEKRQSVAFWCNPISGHATLYWYQQILGQGPKLLIQFQNNGVVDDSQLPKDRFSAERLKGVDSTLKIQPAKLEDSAVYLCASSLRGVLMSSYEQYFGPGTRLTVT.

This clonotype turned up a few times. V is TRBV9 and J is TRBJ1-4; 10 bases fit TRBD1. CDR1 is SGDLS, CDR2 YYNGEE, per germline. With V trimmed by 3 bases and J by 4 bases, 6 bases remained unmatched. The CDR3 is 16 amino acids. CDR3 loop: CASSADRGGLNEKLFF. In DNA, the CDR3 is TGTGCCAGCAGCGCGGACAGGGGGGGACTTAATGAAAAACTGTTTTTT.

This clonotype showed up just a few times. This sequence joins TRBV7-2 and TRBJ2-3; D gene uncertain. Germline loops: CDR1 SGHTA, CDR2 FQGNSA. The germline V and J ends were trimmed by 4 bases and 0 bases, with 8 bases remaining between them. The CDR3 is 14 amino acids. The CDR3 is CASSSALSTDTQYF. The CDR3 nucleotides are TGTGCCAGCAGCTCCGCCCTAAGCACAGATACGCAGTATTTT.

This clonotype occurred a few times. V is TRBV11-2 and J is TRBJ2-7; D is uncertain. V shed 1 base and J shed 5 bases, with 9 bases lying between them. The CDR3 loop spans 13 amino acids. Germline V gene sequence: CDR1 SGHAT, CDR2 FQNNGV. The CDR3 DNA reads TGTGCCAGCAGCTTAGTTTTTTCACACGAGCAGTACTTC. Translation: CASSLVFSHEQYF.

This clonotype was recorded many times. CDR3 protein: CSARDTLNTEAFF. CDR3 coding DNA: TGCAGTGCAAGGGACACCTTGAACACTGAAGCTTTCTTT. V gene TRBV20-1 combines with J gene TRBJ1-1, with TRBD1 as a possible D gene (6 bases). Germline-derived CDR1 and CDR2 are DFQATT and SNEGSKA (reference sequence). Trimming cost V 6 bases and J 0 bases, with 11 bases left between them. The CDR3 has 13 amino acids.

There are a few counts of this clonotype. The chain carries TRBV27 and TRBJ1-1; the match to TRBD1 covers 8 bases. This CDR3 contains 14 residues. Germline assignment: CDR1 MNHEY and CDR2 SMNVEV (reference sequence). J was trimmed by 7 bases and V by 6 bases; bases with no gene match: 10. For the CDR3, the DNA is TGTGCCAGCAGCCTCGGACAGGGAAGAAATGAAGCTTTCTTT. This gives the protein CASSLGQGRNEAFF.

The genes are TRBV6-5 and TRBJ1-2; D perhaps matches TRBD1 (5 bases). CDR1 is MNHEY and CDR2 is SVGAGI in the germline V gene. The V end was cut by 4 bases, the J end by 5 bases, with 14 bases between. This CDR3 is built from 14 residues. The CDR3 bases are TGTGCCAGCAGTTCCGACCGGGGGATGTATGGCTACACCTTC. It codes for CASSSDRGMYGYTF.

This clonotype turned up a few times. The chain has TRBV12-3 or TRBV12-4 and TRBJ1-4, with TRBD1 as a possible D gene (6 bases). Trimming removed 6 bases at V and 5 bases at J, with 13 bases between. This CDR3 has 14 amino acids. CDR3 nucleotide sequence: TGTGCCAGCAGGGCCAGGACAGAAAATGAAAAACTGTTTTTT. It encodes CASRARTENEKLFF.